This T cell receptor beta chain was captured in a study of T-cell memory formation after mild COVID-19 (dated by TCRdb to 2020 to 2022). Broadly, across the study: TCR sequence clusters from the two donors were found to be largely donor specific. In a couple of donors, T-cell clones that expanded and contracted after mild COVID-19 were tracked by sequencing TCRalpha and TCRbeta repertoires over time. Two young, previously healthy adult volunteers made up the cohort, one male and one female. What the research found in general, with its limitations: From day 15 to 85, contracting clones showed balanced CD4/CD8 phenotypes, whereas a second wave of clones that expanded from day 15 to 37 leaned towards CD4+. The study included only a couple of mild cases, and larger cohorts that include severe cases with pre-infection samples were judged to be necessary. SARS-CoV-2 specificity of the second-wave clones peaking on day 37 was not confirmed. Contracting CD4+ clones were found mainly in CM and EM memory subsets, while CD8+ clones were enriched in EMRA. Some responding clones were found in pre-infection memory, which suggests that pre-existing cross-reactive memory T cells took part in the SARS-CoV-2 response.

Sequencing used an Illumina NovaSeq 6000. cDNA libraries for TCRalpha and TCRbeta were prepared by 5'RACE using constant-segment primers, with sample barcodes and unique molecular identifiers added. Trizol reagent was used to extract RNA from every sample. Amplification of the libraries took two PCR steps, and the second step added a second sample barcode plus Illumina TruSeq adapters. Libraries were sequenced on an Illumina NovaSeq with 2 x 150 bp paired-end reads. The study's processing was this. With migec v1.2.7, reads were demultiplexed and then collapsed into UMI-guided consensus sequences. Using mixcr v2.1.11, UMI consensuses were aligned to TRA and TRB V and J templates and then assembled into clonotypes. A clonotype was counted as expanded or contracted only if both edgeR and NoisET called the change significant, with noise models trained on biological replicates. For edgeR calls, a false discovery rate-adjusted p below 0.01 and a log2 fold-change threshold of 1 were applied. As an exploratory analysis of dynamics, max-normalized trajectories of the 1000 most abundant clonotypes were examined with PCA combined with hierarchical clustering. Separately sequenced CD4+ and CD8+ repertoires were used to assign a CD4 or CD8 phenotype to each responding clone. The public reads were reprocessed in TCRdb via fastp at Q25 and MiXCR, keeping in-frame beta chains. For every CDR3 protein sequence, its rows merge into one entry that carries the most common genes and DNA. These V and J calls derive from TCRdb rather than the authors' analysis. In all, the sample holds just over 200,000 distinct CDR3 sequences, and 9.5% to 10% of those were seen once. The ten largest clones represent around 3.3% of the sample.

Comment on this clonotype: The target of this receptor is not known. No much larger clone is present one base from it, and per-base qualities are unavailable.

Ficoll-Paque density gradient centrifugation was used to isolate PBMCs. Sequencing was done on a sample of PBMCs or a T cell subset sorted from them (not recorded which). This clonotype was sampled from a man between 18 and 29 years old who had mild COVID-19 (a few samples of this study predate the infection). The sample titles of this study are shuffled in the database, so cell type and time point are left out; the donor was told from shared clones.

CDR3 reads: CASSAGGDTNEQFF. The bases are TGCGCCAGCAGCGCCGGGGGGGACACTAATGAGCAGTTCTTC. Recombination joined TRBV5-1 with TRBJ2-1; the central 8 bases match TRBD2. At the junction V is shortened by 4 bases and J by 7 bases; bases outside the gene matches: 7. The CDR3 runs 14 residues from the cysteine to the phenylalanine. Kept here is only the CDR3 DNA, which spans 42 bases and is read in frame from base 1. Reading the germline V gene gives CDR1 SGHRS and CDR2 YFSETQ.